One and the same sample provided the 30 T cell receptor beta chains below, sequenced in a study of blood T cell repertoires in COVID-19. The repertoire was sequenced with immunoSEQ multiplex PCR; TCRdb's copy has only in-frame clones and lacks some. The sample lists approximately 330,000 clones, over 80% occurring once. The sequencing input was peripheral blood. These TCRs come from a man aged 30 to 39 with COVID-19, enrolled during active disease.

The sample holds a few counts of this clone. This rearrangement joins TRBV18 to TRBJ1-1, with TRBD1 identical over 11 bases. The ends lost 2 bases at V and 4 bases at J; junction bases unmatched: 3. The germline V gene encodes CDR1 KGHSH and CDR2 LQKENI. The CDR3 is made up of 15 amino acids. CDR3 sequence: CASSPGQGAATEAFF. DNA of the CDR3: TGTGCCAGCTCACCAGGACAGGGGGCAGCCACTGAAGCTTTCTTT. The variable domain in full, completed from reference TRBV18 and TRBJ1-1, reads NAGVMQNPRHLVRRRGQEARLRCSPMKGHSHVYWYRQLPEEGLKFMVYLQKENIIDESGMPKERFSAEFPKEGPSILRIQQVVRGDSAAYFCASSPGQGAATEAFFGQGTRLTVV.

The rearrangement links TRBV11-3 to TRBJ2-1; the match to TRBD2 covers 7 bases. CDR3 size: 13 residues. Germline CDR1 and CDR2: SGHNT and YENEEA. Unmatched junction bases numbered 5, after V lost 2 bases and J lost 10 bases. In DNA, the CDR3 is TGTGCCAGCAGCTTACGGGAGGAGAGGGAGCAGTTCTTC. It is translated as CASSLREEREQFF.

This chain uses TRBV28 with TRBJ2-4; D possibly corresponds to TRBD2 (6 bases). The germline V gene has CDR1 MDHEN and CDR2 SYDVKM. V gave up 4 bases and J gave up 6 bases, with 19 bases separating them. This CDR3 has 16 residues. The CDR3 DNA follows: TGTGCCAGCAGTTCCTATACGGGGGAGAGCAGAAACATTCAGTACTTC. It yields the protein CASSSYTGESRNIQYF.

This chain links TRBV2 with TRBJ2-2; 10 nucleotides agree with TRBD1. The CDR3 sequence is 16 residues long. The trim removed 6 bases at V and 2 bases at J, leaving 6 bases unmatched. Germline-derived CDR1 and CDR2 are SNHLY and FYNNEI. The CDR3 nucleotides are TGTGCCAGCAGGGGACAGGGGCTAAGAAACACCGGGGAGCTGTTTTTT. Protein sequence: CASRGQGLRNTGELFF.

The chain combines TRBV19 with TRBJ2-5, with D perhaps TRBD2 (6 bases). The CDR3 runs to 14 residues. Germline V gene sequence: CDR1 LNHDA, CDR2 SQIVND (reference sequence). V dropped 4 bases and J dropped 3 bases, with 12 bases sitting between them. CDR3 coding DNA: TGTGCCAGTAGTAGGGGGGAGACAGAAGAGACCCAGTACTTC. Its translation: CASSRGETEETQYF.

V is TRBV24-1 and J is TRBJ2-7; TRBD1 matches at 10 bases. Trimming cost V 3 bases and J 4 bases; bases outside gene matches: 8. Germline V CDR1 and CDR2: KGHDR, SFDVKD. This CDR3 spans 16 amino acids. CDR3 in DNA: TGTGCCACCAGTGATAACCGGGACAGGGGTGGTTACGAGCAGTACTTC. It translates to CATSDNRDRGGYEQYF.

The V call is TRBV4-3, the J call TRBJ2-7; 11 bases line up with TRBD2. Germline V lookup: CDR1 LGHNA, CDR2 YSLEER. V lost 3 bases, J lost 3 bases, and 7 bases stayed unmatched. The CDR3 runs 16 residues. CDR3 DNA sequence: TGCGCCAGCAGCCAGGAACTAGCGGGGGCCTACTACGAGCAGTACTTC. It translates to CASSQELAGAYYEQYF.

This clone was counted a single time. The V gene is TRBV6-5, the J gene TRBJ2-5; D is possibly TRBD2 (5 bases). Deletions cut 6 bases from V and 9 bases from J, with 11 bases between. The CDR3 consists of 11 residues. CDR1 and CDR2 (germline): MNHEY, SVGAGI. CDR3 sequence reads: CASRRERAQYF. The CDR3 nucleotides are TGTGCCAGCAGGAGGGAGAGGGCCCAGTACTTC.

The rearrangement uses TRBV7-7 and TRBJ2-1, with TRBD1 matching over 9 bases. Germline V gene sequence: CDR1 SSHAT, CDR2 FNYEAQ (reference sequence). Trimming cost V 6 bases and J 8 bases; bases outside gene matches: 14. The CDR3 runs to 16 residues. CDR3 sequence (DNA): TGTGCCAGCAGGTTACTACCGGGACAGGGTATCGATGAGCAGTTCTTC. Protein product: CASRLLPGQGIDEQFF.

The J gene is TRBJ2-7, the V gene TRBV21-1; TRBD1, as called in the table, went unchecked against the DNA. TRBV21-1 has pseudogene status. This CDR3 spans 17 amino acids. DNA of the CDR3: TGTGCCAGCAGCAAAGGTATTTCTCGGCAGGGCTCCTACGAGCAGTACTTC. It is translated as CASSKGISRQGSYEQYF.

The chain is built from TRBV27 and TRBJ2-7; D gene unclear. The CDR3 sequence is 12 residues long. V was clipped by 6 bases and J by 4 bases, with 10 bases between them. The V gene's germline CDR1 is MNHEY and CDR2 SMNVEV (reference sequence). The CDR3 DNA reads TGTGCCAGCAGCCAAGACTTGTACGAGCAGTACTTC. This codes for CASSQDLYEQYF.

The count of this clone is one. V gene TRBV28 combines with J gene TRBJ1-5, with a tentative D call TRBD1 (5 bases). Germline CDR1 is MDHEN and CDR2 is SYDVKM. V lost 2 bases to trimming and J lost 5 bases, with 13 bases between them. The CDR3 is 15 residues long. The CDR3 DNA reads TGTGCCAGCAGTTTAACCTCCCTAGGGGATCAGCCCCAGCATTTT. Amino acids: CASSLTSLGDQPQHF.

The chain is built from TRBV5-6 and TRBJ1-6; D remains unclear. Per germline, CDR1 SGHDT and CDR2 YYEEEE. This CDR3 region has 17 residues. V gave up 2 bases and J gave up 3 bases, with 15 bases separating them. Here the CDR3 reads CASSFFDGNYYNSPLHF. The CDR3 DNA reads TGTGCCAGCAGCTTTTTTGACGGTAACTACTATAATTCACCCCTCCACTTT.

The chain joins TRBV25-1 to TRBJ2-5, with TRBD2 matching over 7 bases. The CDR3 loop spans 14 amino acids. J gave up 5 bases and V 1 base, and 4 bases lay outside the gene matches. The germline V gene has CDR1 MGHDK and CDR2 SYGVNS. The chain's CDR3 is CASSESVGGETQYF. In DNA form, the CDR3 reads TGTGCCAGCAGTGAATCTGTGGGAGGGGAGACCCAGTACTTC.

CDR3 DNA sequence: TGTGCCAGCGGGACAGGGTCGGGTGGCTACACCTTC. Translation gives CASGTGSGGYTF. The chain employs TRBV7-9 and TRBJ1-2; TRBD1 aligns across 9 bases. The CDR3 sequence is 12 residues long. Germline V gene sequence: CDR1 SEHNR, CDR2 FQNEAQ (reference sequence). The junction had 5 bases not matched to a gene; V was cut back by 8 bases and J by 7 bases.

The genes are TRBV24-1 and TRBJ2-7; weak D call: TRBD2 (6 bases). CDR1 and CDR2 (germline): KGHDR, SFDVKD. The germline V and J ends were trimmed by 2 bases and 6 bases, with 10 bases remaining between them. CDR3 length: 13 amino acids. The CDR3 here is CATSDSGRSEQYF. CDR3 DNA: TGTGCCACCAGTGATTCAGGGAGGAGCGAGCAGTACTTC.

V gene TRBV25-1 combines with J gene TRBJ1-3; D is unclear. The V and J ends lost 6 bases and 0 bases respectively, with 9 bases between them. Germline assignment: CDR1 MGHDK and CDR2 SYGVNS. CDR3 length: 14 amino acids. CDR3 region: CASRSDNSGNTIYF. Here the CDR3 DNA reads TGTGCCAGCAGGAGTGACAACTCTGGAAACACCATATATTTT. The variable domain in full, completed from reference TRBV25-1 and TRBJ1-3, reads EADIYQTPRYLVIGTGKKITLECSQTMGHDKMYWYQQDPGMELHLIHYSYGVNSTEKGDLSSESTVSRIRTEHFPLTLESARPSHTSQYLCASRSDNSGNTIYFGEGSWLTVV.

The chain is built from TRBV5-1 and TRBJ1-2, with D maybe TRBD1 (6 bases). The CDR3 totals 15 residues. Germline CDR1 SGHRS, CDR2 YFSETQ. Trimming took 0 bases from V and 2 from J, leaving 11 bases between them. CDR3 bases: TGCGCCAGCAGCTTGGAAACAGGGTCGAACTATGGCTACACCTTC. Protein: CASSLETGSNYGYTF.

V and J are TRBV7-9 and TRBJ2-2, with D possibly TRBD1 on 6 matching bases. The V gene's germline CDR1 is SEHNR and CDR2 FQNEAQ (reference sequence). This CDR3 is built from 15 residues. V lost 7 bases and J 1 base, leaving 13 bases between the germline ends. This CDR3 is CASTPWGQNTGELFF. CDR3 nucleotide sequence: TGTGCCAGCACCCCATGGGGACAGAACACCGGGGAGCTGTTTTTT.

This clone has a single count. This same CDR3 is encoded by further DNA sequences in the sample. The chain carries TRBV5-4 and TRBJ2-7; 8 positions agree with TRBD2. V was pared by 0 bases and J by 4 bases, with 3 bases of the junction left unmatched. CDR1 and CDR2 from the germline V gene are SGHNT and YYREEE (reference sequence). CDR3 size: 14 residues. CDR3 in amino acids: CASSLAGGTYEQYF. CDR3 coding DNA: TGTGCCAGCAGCTTGGCGGGGGGGACTTACGAGCAGTACTTC.

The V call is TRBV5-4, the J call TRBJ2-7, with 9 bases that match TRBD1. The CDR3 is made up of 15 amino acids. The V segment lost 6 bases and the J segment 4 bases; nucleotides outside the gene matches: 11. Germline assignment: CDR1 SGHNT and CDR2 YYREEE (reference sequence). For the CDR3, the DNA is TGTGCCAGCACCCACCGGGGACAGGGCTTTTACGAGCAGTACTTC. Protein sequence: CASTHRGQGFYEQYF.

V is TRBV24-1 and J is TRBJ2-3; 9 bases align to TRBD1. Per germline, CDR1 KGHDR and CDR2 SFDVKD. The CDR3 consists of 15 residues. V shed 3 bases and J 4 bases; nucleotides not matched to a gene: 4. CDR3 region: CATSDAGQGSDTQYF. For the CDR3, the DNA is TGTGCCACCAGTGATGCCGGACAGGGGTCAGATACGCAGTATTTT.

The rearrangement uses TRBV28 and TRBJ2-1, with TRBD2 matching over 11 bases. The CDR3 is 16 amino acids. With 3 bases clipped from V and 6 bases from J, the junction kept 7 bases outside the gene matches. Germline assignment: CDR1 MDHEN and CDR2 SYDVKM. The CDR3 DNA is TGTGCCAGCAGTTTGGGTTTTAGCGGGAGGGCCAATGAGCAGTTCTTC. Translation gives CASSLGFSGRANEQFF. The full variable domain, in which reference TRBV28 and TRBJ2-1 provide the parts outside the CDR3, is DVKVTQSSRYLVKRTGEKVFLECVQDMDHENMFWYRQDPGLGLRLIYFSYDVKMKEKGDIPEGYSVSREKKERFSLILESASTNQTSMYLCASSLGFSGRANEQFFGPGTRLTVL.

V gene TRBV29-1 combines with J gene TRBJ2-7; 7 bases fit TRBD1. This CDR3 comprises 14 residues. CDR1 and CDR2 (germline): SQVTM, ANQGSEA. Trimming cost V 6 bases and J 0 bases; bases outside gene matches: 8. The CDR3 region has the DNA TGCAGCGTCTGGGACAGTACTAACTCCTACGAGCAGTACTTC. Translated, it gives CSVWDSTNSYEQYF.

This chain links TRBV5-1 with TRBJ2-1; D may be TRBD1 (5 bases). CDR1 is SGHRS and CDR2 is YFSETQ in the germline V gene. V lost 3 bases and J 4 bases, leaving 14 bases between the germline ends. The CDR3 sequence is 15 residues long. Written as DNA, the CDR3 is TGCGCCAGCAGCTACACAGGTGGGCTTTACAATGAGCAGTTCTTC. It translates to CASSYTGGLYNEQFF.

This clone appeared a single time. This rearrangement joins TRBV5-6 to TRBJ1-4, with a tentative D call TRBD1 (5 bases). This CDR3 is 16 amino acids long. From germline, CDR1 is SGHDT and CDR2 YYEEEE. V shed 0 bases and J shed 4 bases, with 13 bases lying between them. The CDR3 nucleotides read TGTGCCAGCAGCTTGGGACAGCTAATCTTTAATGAAAAACTGTTTTTT. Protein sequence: CASSLGQLIFNEKLFF.

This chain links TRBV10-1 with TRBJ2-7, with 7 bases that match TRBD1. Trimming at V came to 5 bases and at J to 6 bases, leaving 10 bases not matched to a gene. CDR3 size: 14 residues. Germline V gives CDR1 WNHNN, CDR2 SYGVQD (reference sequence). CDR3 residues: CASSNGRGLREQYF. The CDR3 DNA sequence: TGCGCCAGCAGTAATGGTAGGGGGCTTCGCGAGCAGTACTTC.

This CDR3 reads CASSRGADQPQHF. The DNA for the CDR3 is TGTGCCAGCAGCCGCGGGGCAGATCAGCCCCAGCATTTT. The V and J genes are TRBV7-2 and TRBJ1-5, with a weak D call TRBD1 (5 bases). Germline V gene lookup returns CDR1 SGHTA and CDR2 FQGNSA. The CDR3 extends over 13 amino acids. Trimming took off 5 bases at V and 5 bases at J, with 10 bases between the two ends.

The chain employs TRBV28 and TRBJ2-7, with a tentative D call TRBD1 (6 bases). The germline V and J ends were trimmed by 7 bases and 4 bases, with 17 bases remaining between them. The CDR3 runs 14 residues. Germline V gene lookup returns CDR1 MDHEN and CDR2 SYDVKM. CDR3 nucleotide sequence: TGTGCCAGCAACCCCTCCTGGGACACTTACGAGCAGTACTTC. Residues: CASNPSWDTYEQYF. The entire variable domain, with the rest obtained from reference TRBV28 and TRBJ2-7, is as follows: DVKVTQSSRYLVKRTGEKVFLECVQDMDHENMFWYRQDPGLGLRLIYFSYDVKMKEKGDIPEGYSVSREKKERFSLILESASTNQTSMYLCASNPSWDTYEQYFGPGTRLTVT.

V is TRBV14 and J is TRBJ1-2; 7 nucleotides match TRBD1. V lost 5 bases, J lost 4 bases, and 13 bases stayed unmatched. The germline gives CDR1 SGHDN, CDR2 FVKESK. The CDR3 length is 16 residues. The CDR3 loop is CASSTGTVGLGYGYTF. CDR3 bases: TGTGCCAGCAGCACCGGGACAGTGGGGTTGGGCTATGGCTACACCTTC. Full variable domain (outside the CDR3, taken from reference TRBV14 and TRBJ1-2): EAGVTQFPSHSVIEKGQTVTLRCDPISGHDNLYWYRRVMGKEIKFLLHFVKESKQDESGMPNNRFLAERTGGTYSTLKVQPAELEDSGVYFCASSTGTVGLGYGYTFGSGTRLTVV.